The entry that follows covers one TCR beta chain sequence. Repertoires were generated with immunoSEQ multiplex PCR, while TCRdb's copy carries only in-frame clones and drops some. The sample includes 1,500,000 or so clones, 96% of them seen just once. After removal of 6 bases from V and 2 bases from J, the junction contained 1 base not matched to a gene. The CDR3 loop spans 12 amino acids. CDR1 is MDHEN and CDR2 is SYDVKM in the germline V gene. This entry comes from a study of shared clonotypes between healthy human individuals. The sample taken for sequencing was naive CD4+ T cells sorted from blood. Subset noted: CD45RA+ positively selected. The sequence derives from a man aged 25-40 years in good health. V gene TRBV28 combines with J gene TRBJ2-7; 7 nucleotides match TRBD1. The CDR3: CASRGQPYEQYF. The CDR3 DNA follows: TGTGCCAGCAGGGGACAGCCCTACGAGCAGTACTTC.